This TCR beta chain was identified during a study of spatial heterogeneity in lung cancer. Study-wide context: Each time, sequencing found more beta-chain sequences than alpha-chain sequences. Raw sequencing reads included, on average, more than 8.5 appearances of each unique TCR and UMI combination.

A unique molecular identifier was carried by every single TCR cDNA molecule. MiXCR, applied by TCRdb to the 5' RACE reads, yields one record per CDR3 protein. The sample consists of 9,500 to 15,000 distinct CDR3 sequences, approximately 6.2% of them appearing once. V shed 4 bases and J 6 bases; nucleotides not matched to a gene: 7. CDR3 size: 14 residues. CDR1 is SGHNT, CDR2 YYREEE, per germline (reference sequence). Regarding time point: sample taken at primary tumor resection. Researchers sequenced whole RNA taken from tumor, nontumor lung or frozen PBMC without sorting. There were some 70 donors, all of them untreated patients with early-stage non-small cell lung cancer. This clonotype was picked up a small number of times. This beta chain represents an off-target read in a library built for alpha chains; its size is of limited meaning.

The sequenced sample was normal lung tissue next to the tumor, obtained at surgery. The sequence was collected from a male donor with early-stage non-small cell lung cancer. The chain has TRBV5-4 and TRBJ2-7; 10 positions agree with TRBD1. The CDR3 bases are TGTGCCAGCAGCCCTACCGGGACAGGGGCCGAGCAGTACTTC. Amino acid sequence: CASSPTGTGAEQYF. The full variable domain, its missing parts supplied by reference TRBV5-4 and TRBJ2-7, is ETGVTQSPTHLIKTRGQQVTLRCSSQSGHNTVSWYQQALGQGPQFIFQYYREEENGRGNFPPRFSGLQFPNYSSELNVNALELDDSALYLCASSPTGTGAEQYFGPGTRLTVT.